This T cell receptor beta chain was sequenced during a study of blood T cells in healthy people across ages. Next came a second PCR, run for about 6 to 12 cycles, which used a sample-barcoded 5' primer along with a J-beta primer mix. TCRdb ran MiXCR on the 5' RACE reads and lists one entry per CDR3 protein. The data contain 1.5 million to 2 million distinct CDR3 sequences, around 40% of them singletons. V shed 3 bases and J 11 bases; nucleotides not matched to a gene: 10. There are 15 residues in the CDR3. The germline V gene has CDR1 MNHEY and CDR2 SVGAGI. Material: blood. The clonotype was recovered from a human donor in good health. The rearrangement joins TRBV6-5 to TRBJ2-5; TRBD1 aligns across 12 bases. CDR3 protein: CASSYSGTGGGEQYF. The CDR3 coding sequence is TGTGCCAGCAGTTATTCCGGGACAGGGGGCGGTGAGCAGTACTTC.